This TCR beta chain was obtained from a study of human T cells and chemical hapten exposure. Time point indicated: patch test 1, 2 weeks after DPC sensitization. Sample treatment: therapeutic diphenylcyclopropenone sensitization with weekly scalp DPC. Investigators collected blood before applying each patch test. V lost 5 bases and J lost 0, with 10 bases in between. CDR1 and CDR2 (germline): SEHNR, FQNEAQ (reference sequence). The length of the CDR3 is 14 residues. From the RACE reads, TCRdb called clonotypes with MiXCR, one entry per CDR3 protein. The table shows 84,000 or so distinct CDR3 sequences, with under 12% occurring only once.

The sequence was collected from a man aged 40-55 years with alopecia areata. Some clones in this sample may be carry-over from other donors' samples. The sequenced sample was whole blood, obtained in connection with sensitization to the hapten diphenylcyclopropenone (DPC). The V and J genes are TRBV7-9 and TRBJ2-5; D is ambiguous. Here the CDR3 DNA reads TGTGCCAGCAGCGACGCCATGTACCAAGAGACCCAGTACTTC. Translated, it gives CASSDAMYQETQYF.